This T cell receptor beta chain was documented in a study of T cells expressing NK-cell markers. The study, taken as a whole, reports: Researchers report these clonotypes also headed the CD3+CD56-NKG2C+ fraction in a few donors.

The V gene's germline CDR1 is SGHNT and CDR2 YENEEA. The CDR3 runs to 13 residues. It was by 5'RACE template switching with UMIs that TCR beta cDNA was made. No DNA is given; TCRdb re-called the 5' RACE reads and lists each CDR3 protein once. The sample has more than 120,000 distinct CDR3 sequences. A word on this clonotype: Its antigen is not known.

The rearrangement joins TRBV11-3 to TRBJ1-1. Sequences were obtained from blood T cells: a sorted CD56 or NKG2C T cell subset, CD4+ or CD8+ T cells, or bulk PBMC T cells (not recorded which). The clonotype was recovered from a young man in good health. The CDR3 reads CASSLEGNTEAFF.